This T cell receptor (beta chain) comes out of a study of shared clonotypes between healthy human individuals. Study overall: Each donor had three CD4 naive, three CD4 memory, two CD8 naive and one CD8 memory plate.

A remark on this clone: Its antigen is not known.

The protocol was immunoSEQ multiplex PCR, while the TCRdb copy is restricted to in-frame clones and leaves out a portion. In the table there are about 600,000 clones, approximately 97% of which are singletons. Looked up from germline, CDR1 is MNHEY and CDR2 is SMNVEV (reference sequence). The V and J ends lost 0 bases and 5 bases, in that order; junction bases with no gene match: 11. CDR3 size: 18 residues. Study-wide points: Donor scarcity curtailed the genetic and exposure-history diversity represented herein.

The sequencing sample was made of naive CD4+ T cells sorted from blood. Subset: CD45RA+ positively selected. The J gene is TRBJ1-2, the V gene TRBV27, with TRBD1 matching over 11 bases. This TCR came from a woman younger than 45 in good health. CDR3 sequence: CASSLSTGQGVLAYGYTF. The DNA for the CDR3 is TGTGCCAGCAGTTTATCAACGGGACAGGGGGTGCTAGCGTATGGCTACACCTTC.